Each of the 23 T cell receptor beta chains below was sequenced from the same sample in a study of response to subunit inactivated influenza vaccine. TCRdb reprocessed the RT-PCR reads with MiXCR, giving one entry per CDR3 protein. Of around 190,000 distinct CDR3 sequences listed, 14% are singletons. The source was CD8+ T cells sorted from PBMCs, collected more than 4 days after vaccination. These receptors all come from a middle-aged man who received an inactivated influenza vaccine.

In its sample, this clonotype was seen once. The V gene is TRBV5-6, the J gene TRBJ2-1; D call uncertain. CDR1 is SGHDT, CDR2 YYEEEE, per germline. Trimming took 2 bases from V and 6 from J, leaving 6 bases between them. The CDR3 contains 12 residues. The CDR3 here is CASSFAVNEQFF. CDR3 bases: TGTGCCAGCAGCTTTGCGGTCAATGAGCAGTTCTTC.

This clonotype was counted a few times. The chain joins TRBV6-5 to TRBJ2-1; possible D gene TRBD1, 5 bases. The length of the CDR3 is 19 residues. The germline CDR1 and CDR2 sequences are MNHEY and SVGAGI. V lost 0 bases to trimming and J lost 3 bases, with 21 bases between them. The CDR3 DNA reads TGTGCCAGCAGTTACTCGGTCGGGTGGGATAAAGGGGACTACAATGAGCAGTTCTTC. Translating gives CASSYSVGWDKGDYNEQFF.

This sequence joins TRBV7-8 and TRBJ1-2; the D is unclear. Trimming left V 1 base short and J 8 bases short, with 11 bases between. Germline assignment: CDR1 SGHVS and CDR2 FQNEAQ. The CDR3 has 13 amino acids. The CDR3 reads CASSLGPFWGYTF. CDR3 DNA sequence: TGTGCCAGCAGCTTAGGCCCTTTCTGGGGCTACACCTTC.

The rearrangement links TRBV28 to TRBJ2-7; the D call may be TRBD1 or TRBD2 (5 bases each). Trimming shortened V by 2 bases and J by 0 bases, and 17 bases separated the two germline ends. In germline, CDR1 is MDHEN, CDR2 SYDVKM. The CDR3 consists of 17 residues. CDR3 in amino acids: CASSLRLEDGGSYEQYF. The CDR3 nucleotides are TGTGCCAGCAGTTTAAGACTCGAGGATGGGGGCTCCTACGAGCAGTACTTC.

The chain is built from TRBV9 and TRBJ2-1, with 7 bases lining up with TRBD2. The V gene's germline CDR1 is SGDLS and CDR2 YYNGEE. The CDR3 length is 17 residues. Unmatched junction bases numbered 17, after V lost 3 bases and J lost 8 bases. Here the CDR3 DNA reads TGTGCCAGCAGCGCAAGACTAACGGGAGGCCTAGGCGATGAGCAGTTCTTC. Protein sequence: CASSARLTGGLGDEQFF.

The table lists this clonotype with a few counts. V and J are TRBV4-3 and TRBJ2-7, with TRBD2 as a possible D gene (7 bases). CDR3 length: 17 residues. Trimming left V 0 bases short and J 3 bases short, with 18 bases between. CDR1 is LGHNA, CDR2 YSLEER, per germline. As DNA, the CDR3 is TGCGCCAGCAGCCAAGAACGCGGGGGCGGAATCAACTACGAGCAGTACTTC. Translated, it gives CASSQERGGGINYEQYF.

This clonotype was counted ten times or more. This CDR3 reads CASSLGRANRDRDTDTQYF. In nucleotides, the CDR3 is TGTGCCAGCAGCTTAGGAAGAGCGAACCGGGACAGGGACACAGATACGCAGTATTTT. The gene calls are TRBV7-8 and TRBJ2-3, with TRBD1 matching 9 bases. The CDR3 runs to 19 residues. Germline lookup yields CDR1 SGHVS and CDR2 FQNEAQ. Trimming at V came to 1 base and at J to 2 bases, leaving 13 bases not matched to a gene.

This clonotype showed up just a few times. The chain combines TRBV5-6 with TRBJ2-1; 9 nucleotides match TRBD1. CDR1 and CDR2 (germline): SGHDT, YYEEEE. The V and J ends lost 4 bases and 2 bases, in that order; junction bases with no gene match: 7. The CDR3 runs 16 residues. The CDR3 loop is CASSAPGTGPYNEQFF. The DNA for the CDR3 is TGTGCCAGCAGCGCACCCGGGACAGGGCCCTACAATGAGCAGTTCTTC.

The chain couples TRBV4-3 to TRBJ2-1; D is perhaps TRBD2 (6 bases). Trimming removed 0 bases at V and 10 bases at J, with 7 bases between. CDR1 LGHNA and CDR2 YSLEER come from the germline V gene. The CDR3 sequence is 12 residues long. This CDR3 is CASSQESGEQFF. In DNA, the CDR3 is TGCGCCAGCAGCCAAGAGAGCGGGGAGCAGTTCTTC.

This chain connects TRBV20-1 to TRBJ2-1; D could derive from TRBD1 or TRBD2 (5 bases each). Looked up from germline, CDR1 is DFQATT and CDR2 is SNEGSKA (reference sequence). V was cut by 6 bases and J by 3 bases, with 12 bases left in between. The length of the CDR3 is 13 residues. CDR3 DNA: TGCAGTGCCCGAGGGACGTACTACAATGAGCAGTTCTTC. This codes for CSARGTYYNEQFF.

This clonotype came up a few times. This chain links TRBV20-1 with TRBJ2-7, with 10 bases matching TRBD2. Germline V gene sequence: CDR1 DFQATT, CDR2 SNEGSKA (reference sequence). V lost 5 bases to trimming and J lost 4 bases; unmatched junction nucleotides: 5. The CDR3 is made up of 13 amino acids. This chain's CDR3 is CSAPGTSVYEQYF. As DNA, the CDR3 is TGCAGTGCTCCCGGGACTAGCGTATACGAGCAGTACTTC.

For the CDR3, the DNA is TGTGCCAGCAGGATGGGGACTAGCGGAAGCTACGAGCAGTACTTC. It is translated as CASRMGTSGSYEQYF. The chain couples TRBV2 to TRBJ2-7; the match to TRBD2 covers 11 bases. There are 15 residues in the CDR3. Trimming removed 6 bases from V and 3 bases from J; junction bases left unmatched: 7. Germline loops: CDR1 SNHLY, CDR2 FYNNEI.

The chain joins TRBV7-9 to TRBJ2-3; D is unclear. Trimming shortened V by 2 bases and J by 2 bases, and 17 bases separated the two germline ends. The CDR3 runs to 17 residues. The germline gives CDR1 SEHNR, CDR2 FQNEAQ (reference sequence). CDR3 coding DNA: TGTGCCAGCAGCTTACCAGACCCACCTGAAGTCACAGATACGCAGTATTTT. This sequence encodes CASSLPDPPEVTDTQYF.

This clonotype appeared a few times. V gene TRBV14 combines with J gene TRBJ2-7; 13 positions match TRBD2. In germline, CDR1 is SGHDN, CDR2 FVKESK. The ends lost 2 bases at V and 0 bases at J; junction bases unmatched: 10. The CDR3 sequence is 19 residues long. CDR3 in amino acids: CASSQSPPTSGRSSYEQYF. The CDR3 bases are TGTGCCAGCAGCCAATCTCCCCCGACTAGCGGGAGGAGCTCCTACGAGCAGTACTTC.

This clonotype showed up just a few times. The chain uses TRBV13 and TRBJ2-7; the D call may be TRBD1 or TRBD2 (5 bases each). CDR3 length: 14 residues. The V and J ends lost 3 bases and 6 bases respectively, with 15 bases between them. Germline V gene data show CDR1 as PRHDT and CDR2 as FYEKMQ (reference sequence). CDR3 sequence (DNA): TGTGCCAGCAGCTTGGGGACGCGGTCGCCCGAGCAGTACTTC. Translating gives CASSLGTRSPEQYF.

The chain recombines TRBV12-3 or TRBV12-4 with TRBJ2-7, with D perhaps matching TRBD1 (6 bases). The CDR3 is made up of 13 amino acids. The V gene lost 8 bases and the J gene lost 3 bases, with 14 bases spanning the gap. CDR3 sequence (DNA): TGTGCCAGCTCACAGGGCGTCCTCTACGAGCAGTACTTC. Protein: CASSQGVLYEQYF.

The sample holds a few counts of this clonotype. V and J are TRBV5-1 and TRBJ2-3, with D perhaps matching TRBD2 (5 bases). Germline-derived CDR1 and CDR2 are SGHRS and YFSETQ. V lost 7 bases and J 5 bases, leaving 14 bases between the germline ends. CDR3 length equals 13 residues. The CDR3 nucleotides are TGCGCCAGCCGAACGGACTCAGGAGATACGCAGTATTTT. Protein product: CASRTDSGDTQYF.

The CDR3 DNA is TGTGCCAGCAGCCTGGTGACGGGGGGAGCAGAGACCCAGTACTTC. This translates into CASSLVTGGAETQYF. The chain has TRBV3-1 and TRBJ2-5; 7 bases map to TRBD2. CDR1 is LGHDT, CDR2 YNNKEL, per germline (reference sequence). The CDR3 sequence is 15 residues long. Trimming removed 4 bases from V and 4 bases from J; junction bases left unmatched: 9.

This clonotype was observed many times. V usage is TRBV12-3 or TRBV12-4 and J usage is TRBJ2-2; no definite D call. V lost 1 base to trimming and J lost 3 bases, with 9 bases between them. There are 15 residues in the CDR3. CDR3 sequence (DNA): TGTGCCAGCAGTTTAGTTACTGTCGACACCGGGGAGCTGTTTTTT. Its protein product is CASSLVTVDTGELFF.

The sample holds a few counts of this clonotype. The DNA for the CDR3 is TGCAGTGCTTCGAGGGGACAGGGGGTGTGGTATGGCTACACCTTC. Translating gives CSASRGQGVWYGYTF. The chain recombines TRBV20-1 with TRBJ1-2, with 11 bases fitting TRBD1. CDR1 DFQATT and CDR2 SNEGSKA come from the germline V gene (reference sequence). The V gene end was trimmed by 5 bases and the J gene end by 5 bases; junction bases not matched to a gene: 10. This CDR3 contains 15 residues.

As concerns this clonotype: One end of the junction fails to match germline, which may point to a read error. The rearrangement joins TRBV12-3 or TRBV12-4 to TRBJ1-5; no reliable D call. This CDR3 region has 15 residues. CDR3 residues: CASSLYQDSNKPQHF. CDR3 DNA: TGTGCCAGCAGTTTGTATCAAGATAGCAATAAGCCCCAGCATTTT.

The chain combines TRBV27 with TRBJ2-1; 11 bases agree with TRBD2. Germline V gene sequence: CDR1 MNHEY, CDR2 SMNVEV (reference sequence). This CDR3 is 14 amino acids long. Losses at the gene ends were 5 bases for V and 8 bases for J; bases not matched to a gene: 5. This CDR3 is CASSETSGSDEQFF. DNA of the CDR3: TGTGCCAGCAGTGAAACTAGCGGGAGCGATGAGCAGTTCTTC.

In its sample, this clonotype was seen a few times. The V call is TRBV20-1, the J call TRBJ2-5; no definite D call. Germline values: CDR1 DFQATT, CDR2 SNEGSKA (reference sequence). There are 12 residues in the CDR3. The V end was cut by 3 bases, the J end by 7 bases, with 12 bases between. The chain's CDR3 is CSASPPNGTQYF. The CDR3 region has the DNA TGCAGTGCTAGTCCCCCCAACGGGACCCAGTACTTC.